The source of this TCR beta chain is a study of post-analysis software for immune sequencing data. Study results and limitations: In patients, TRBV5-6, TRBV5-1 and TRBV20-1 belonged to roughly 5 TRBV segments found more frequently than in controls. Multiple sclerosis was associated with a significant reduction in normalized Chao1 diversity relative to controls.

A few counts support this clonotype. Antigen unknown. Every TCR beta cDNA library bore unique molecular identifiers. TCRdb re-called the PCR reads through MiXCR, storing one row per CDR3 protein. The sample holds roughly 580,000 distinct CDR3 sequences, about 40% seen once. The CDR3 is 12 residues long. CDR1 and CDR2 (germline): SQVTM, ANQGSEA. Trimming left V 7 bases short and J 0 bases short, with 10 bases between. Sequencing was performed on blood. This TCR was recovered from a girl aged 10 to 17 with multiple sclerosis. The J gene is TRBJ2-7, the V gene TRBV29-1; D might be TRBD1 (7 bases). The DNA for the CDR3 is TGCAGCGGCGGGGACAGCTCCTACGAGCAGTACTTC. Translated: CSGGDSSYEQYF.